The T cell receptor beta chain described here comes from a study of blood T cell repertoires in COVID-19. Germline V gene data show CDR1 as LGHNA and CDR2 as YSLEER. This CDR3 spans 13 amino acids. Trimming cost V 3 bases and J 9 bases, with 12 bases left between them. This clone has a single count. Authors' analysis steps: Amplification with reference gene primers provided the estimates of nucleated cell counts. The table came from immunoSEQ multiplex PCR; TCRdb's copy has only in-frame clones and leaves some out. V and J calls and clone size are copied from that table; D and trimming were computed from the DNA. In the table there are about 230,000 clones, roughly four fifths of which are singletons.

Sample: peripheral blood. The TCR comes from a woman between 45 and 65 years old with acute or convalescent COVID-19. This rearrangement joins TRBV4-3 to TRBJ1-5, with TRBD1 as a possible D gene (5 bases). CDR3 sequence reads: CASSQTDGRPQHF. In nucleotides, the CDR3 is TGCGCCAGCAGCCAGACAGACGGGAGGCCCCAGCATTTT.